The entry below describes one TCR beta chain. Its cognate antigen is unknown. Excluded were patients having autoimmune disease history or systemic immunosuppression. This CDR3 region has 14 residues. Germline V gene data show CDR1 as SQVTM and CDR2 as ANQGSEA. V gave up 5 bases and J gave up 3 bases, with 15 bases separating them. The sample comes from a study of OX40 agonist ivuxolimab in advanced cancers. For the study at large: Anti-PD-1, anti-PD-L1 or anti-CTLA-4 therapy given earlier was allowed, and 40% had some.

Produced via immunoSEQ multiplex PCR; TCRdb's table is partial and in-frame only. The table includes more than 60,000 clones, around 83% detected once. Notes on the study in general: No determination was made of the antigen specificity of the expanded peripheral T cells. Normalized T-cell clonal expansion was also low in a subset of nonresponders.

V and J are TRBV29-1 and TRBJ2-3, with a possible D match to TRBD2 (7 bases). Sequences were derived from CD4+ or CD8+ T cells sorted from blood, sampled in a trial of the OX40 agonist ivuxolimab. The TCR was taken from an adult with an advanced solid tumor such as melanoma, head and neck, liver or kidney cancer. The CDR3 spells CSVSKGGPTDTQYF. In DNA, the CDR3 is TGCAGCGTTTCTAAGGGGGGGCCGACAGATACGCAGTATTTT.